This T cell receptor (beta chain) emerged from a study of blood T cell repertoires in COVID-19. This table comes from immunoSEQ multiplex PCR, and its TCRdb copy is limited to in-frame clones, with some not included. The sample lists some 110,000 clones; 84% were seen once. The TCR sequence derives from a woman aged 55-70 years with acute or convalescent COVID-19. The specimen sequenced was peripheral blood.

The CDR3 bases are TGTGCCAGTAGTGAGCTAGGTACCTACGAGCAGTACTTC. This codes for CASSELGTYEQYF. The chain is built from TRBV19 and TRBJ2-7; D gene unclear. V gave up 5 bases and J gave up 2 bases, with 10 bases separating them. There are 13 residues in the CDR3. Germline V gene data show CDR1 as LNHDA and CDR2 as SQIVND (reference sequence).